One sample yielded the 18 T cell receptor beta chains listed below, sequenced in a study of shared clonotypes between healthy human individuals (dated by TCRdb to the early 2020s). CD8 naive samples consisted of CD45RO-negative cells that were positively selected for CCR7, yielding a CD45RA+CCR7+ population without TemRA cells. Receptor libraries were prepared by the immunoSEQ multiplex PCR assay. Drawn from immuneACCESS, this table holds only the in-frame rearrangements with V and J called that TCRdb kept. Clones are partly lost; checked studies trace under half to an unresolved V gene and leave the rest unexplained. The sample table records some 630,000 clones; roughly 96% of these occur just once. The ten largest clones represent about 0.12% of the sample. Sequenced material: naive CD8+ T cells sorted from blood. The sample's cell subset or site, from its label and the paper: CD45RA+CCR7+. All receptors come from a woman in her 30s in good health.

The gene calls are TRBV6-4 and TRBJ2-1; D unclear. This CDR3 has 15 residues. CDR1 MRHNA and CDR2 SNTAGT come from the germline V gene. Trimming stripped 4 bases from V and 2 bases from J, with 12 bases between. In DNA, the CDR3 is TGTGCCAGCAGTGCCCGAATGGGGACCTACAATGAGCAGTTCTTC. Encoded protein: CASSARMGTYNEQFF.

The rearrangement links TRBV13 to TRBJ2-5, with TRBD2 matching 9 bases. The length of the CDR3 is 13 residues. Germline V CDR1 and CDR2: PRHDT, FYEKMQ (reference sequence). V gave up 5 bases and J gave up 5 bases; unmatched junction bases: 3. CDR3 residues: CASSPTSGETQYF. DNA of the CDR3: TGTGCCAGCAGCCCAACTAGCGGGGAGACCCAGTACTTC.

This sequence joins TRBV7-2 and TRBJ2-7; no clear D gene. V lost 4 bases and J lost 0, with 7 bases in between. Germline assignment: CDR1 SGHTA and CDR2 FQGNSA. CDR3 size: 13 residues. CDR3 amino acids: CASSYESSYEQYF. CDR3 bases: TGTGCCAGCAGCTACGAGAGCTCCTACGAGCAGTACTTC.

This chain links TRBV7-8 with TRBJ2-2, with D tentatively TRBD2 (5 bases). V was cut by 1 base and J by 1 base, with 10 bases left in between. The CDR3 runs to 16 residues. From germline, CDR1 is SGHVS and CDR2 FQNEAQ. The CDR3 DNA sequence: TGTGCCAGCAGCTTAGATCGGGCGGGGAACACCGGGGAGCTGTTTTTT. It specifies CASSLDRAGNTGELFF.

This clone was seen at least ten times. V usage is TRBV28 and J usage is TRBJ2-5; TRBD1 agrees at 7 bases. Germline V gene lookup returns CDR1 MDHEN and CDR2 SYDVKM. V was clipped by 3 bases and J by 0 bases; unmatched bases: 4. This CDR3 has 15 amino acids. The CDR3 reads CASSFWGTDQETQYF. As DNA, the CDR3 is TGTGCCAGCAGTTTCTGGGGGACAGACCAAGAGACCCAGTACTTC.

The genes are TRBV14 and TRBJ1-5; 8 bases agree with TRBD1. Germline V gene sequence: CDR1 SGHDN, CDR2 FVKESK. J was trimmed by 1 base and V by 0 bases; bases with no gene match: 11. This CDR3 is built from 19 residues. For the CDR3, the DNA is TGTGCCAGCAGCCAAGATGGCAGGGGGCCCGATTCCAGCAATCAGCCCCAGCATTTT. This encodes CASSQDGRGPDSSNQPQHF. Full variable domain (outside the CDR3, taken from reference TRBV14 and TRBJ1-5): EAGVTQFPSHSVIEKGQTVTLRCDPISGHDNLYWYRRVMGKEIKFLLHFVKESKQDESGMPNNRFLAERTGGTYSTLKVQPAELEDSGVYFCASSQDGRGPDSSNQPQHFGDGTRLSIL.

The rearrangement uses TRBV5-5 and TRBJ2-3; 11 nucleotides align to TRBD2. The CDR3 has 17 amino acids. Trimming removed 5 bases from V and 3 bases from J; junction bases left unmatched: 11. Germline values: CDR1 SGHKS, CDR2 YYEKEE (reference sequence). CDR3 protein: CASRTSGSWFPTDTQYF. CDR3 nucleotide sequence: TGTGCCAGCAGAACTAGCGGGAGTTGGTTTCCGACAGATACGCAGTATTTT.

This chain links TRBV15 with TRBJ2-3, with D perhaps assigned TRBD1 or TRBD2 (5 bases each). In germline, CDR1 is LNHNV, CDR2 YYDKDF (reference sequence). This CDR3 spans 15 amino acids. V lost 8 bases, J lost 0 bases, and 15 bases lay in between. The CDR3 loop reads CATAGGAVSTDTQYF. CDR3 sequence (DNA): TGTGCCACCGCTGGGGGAGCGGTTAGCACAGATACGCAGTATTTT.

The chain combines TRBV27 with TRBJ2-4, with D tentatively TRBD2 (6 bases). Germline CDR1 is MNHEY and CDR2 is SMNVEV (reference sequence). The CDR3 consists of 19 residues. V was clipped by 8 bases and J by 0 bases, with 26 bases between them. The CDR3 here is CASLPYSAGRGLAKNIQYF. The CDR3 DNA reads TGTGCCAGCCTACCCTATTCGGCGGGGCGTGGACTAGCCAAAAACATTCAGTACTTC.

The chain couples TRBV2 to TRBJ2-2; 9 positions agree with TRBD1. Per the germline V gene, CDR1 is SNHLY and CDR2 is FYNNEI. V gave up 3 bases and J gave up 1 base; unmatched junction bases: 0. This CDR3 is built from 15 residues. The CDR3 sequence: CASSEDRGNTGELFF. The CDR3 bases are TGTGCCAGCAGTGAGGACAGGGGGAACACCGGGGAGCTGTTTTTT.

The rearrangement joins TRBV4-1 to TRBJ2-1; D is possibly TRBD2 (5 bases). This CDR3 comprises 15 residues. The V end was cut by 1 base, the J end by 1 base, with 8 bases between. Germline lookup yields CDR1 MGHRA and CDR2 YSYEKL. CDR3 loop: CASSQARGSYNEQFF. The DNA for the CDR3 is TGCGCCAGCAGCCAAGCTCGAGGGTCCTACAATGAGCAGTTCTTC.

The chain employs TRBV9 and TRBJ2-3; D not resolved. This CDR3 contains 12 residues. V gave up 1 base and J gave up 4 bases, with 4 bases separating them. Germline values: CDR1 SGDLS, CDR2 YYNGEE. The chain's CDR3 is CASSVQPDTQYF. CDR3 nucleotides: TGTGCCAGCAGCGTACAACCAGATACGCAGTATTTT.

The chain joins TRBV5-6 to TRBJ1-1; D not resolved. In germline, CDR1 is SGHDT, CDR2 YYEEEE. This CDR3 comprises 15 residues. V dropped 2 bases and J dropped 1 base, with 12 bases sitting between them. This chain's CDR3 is CASSFSGNQNTEAFF. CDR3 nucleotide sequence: TGTGCCAGCAGCTTTTCAGGAAATCAGAACACTGAAGCTTTCTTT. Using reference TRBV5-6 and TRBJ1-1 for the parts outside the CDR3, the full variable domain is DAGVTQSPTHLIKTRGQQVTLRCSPKSGHDTVSWYQQALGQGPQFIFQYYEEEERQRGNFPDRFSGHQFPNYSSELNVNALLLGDSALYLCASSFSGNQNTEAFFGQGTRLTVV.

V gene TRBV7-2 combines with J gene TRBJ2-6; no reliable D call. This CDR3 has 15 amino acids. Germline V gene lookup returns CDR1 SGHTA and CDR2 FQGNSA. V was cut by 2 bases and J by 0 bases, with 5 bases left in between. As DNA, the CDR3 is TGTGCCAGCAGCTTACGAGACTCTGGGGCCAACGTCCTGACTTTC. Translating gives CASSLRDSGANVLTF. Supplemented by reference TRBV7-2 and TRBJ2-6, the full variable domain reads GAGVSQSPSNKVTEKGKDVELRCDPISGHTALYWYRQSLGQGLEFLIYFQGNSAPDKSGLPSDRFSAERTGGSVSTLTIQRTQQEDSAVYLCASSLRDSGANVLTFGAGSRLTVL.

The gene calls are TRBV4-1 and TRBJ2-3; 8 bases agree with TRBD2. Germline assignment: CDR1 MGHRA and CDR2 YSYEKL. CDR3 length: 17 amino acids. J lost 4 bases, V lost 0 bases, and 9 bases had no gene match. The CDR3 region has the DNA TGCGCCAGCAGCCAAGAGGCCAGCGGGAGTCCCCCAGATACGCAGTATTTT. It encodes CASSQEASGSPPDTQYF.

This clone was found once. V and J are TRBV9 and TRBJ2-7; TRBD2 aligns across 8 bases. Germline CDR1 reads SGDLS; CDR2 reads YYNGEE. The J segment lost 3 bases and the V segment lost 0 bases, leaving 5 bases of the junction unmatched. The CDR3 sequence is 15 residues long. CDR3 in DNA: TGTGCCAGCAGCGTAGAAGGTAGCGGGGACTACGAGCAGTACTTC. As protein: CASSVEGSGDYEQYF.

In DNA, the CDR3 is TGTGCCAGCAGCCCCGCGACAGGGGCAGAGACCCAGTACTTC. Protein sequence: CASSPATGAETQYF. The gene calls are TRBV28 and TRBJ2-5; 8 bases line up with TRBD1. J gave up 4 bases and V 6 bases, and 7 bases lay outside the gene matches. The length of the CDR3 is 14 residues. In germline, CDR1 is MDHEN, CDR2 SYDVKM.

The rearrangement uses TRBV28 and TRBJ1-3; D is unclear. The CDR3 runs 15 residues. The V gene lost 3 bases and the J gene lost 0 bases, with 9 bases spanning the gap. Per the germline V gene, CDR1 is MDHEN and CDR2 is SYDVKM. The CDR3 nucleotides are TGTGCCAGCAGTTTCGCGAGGGCCTCTGGAAACACCATATATTTT. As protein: CASSFARASGNTIYF. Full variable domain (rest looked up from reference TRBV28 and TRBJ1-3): DVKVTQSSRYLVKRTGEKVFLECVQDMDHENMFWYRQDPGLGLRLIYFSYDVKMKEKGDIPEGYSVSREKKERFSLILESASTNQTSMYLCASSFARASGNTIYFGEGSWLTVV.